The 19 T cell receptor beta chains in this list originate from one sample, sequenced in a study of T cells in Graves' hyperthyroidism and ophthalmopathy. Amplification of TCR beta CDR3 regions was performed using RNA transcripts as template. The HTBI primer set was used in a first-round RT-PCR of the TCR CDR3. TCRdb re-derived calls from the multiplex PCR reads in MiXCR, one entry per CDR3 protein. The sample has 450,000 to 700,000 distinct CDR3 sequences, around 45% seen once. The sample comprised peripheral blood or thyroid tissue (not recorded which). Receptors originate from a woman aged 18-35 years with Graves' hyperthyroidism.

There are many counts of this clonotype. The CDR3 sequence is CASSSSVLYSNQPQHF. The DNA of the CDR3 is TGTGCCAGCAGCTCGTCGGTGCTTTATAGCAATCAGCCCCAGCATTTT. J is TRBJ1-5 and V is TRBV12-3 or TRBV12-4, with D unclear. The CDR3 consists of 16 residues. Trimming removed 6 bases at V and 0 bases at J, with 15 bases between.

This clonotype was detected many times. The rearrangement links TRBV19 to TRBJ1-4; TRBD1 aligns across 8 bases. Per germline, CDR1 LNHDA and CDR2 SQIVND (reference sequence). CDR3 size: 14 residues. J gave up 6 bases and V 3 bases, and 3 bases lay outside the gene matches. The CDR3: CASSIRGRDEKLFF. In nucleotides, the CDR3 is TGTGCCAGTAGTATCAGGGGGCGCGATGAAAAACTGTTTTTT.

This clonotype appeared many times. In DNA, the CDR3 is TGCGCCAGCAGCTCTCGGACAGGGAACGAGCAGTACTTC. This encodes CASSSRTGNEQYF. The V and J genes are TRBV5-1 and TRBJ2-7; 8 positions match TRBD1. The CDR3 spans 13 residues. Germline V gene data show CDR1 as SGHRS and CDR2 as YFSETQ. V dropped 3 bases and J dropped 5; count of bases not matched to a gene: 4.

This clonotype was recorded once. The chain carries TRBV7-9 and TRBJ2-5, with D possibly being TRBD2 (6 bases). The germline V gene has CDR1 SEHNR and CDR2 FQNEAQ (reference sequence). The CDR3 is 11 residues long. V was clipped by 6 bases and J by 7 bases, with 9 bases between them. The chain's CDR3 is CASSNSGTQYF. The CDR3 DNA is TGTGCCAGCAGTAATAGCGGGACCCAGTACTTC. The full variable domain, with the rest looked up from reference TRBV7-9 and TRBJ2-5, is DTGVSQNPRHKITKRGQNVTFRCDPISEHNRLYWYRQTLGQGPEFLTYFQNEAQLEKSRLLSDRFSAERPKGSFSTLEIQRTEQGDSAMYLCASSNSGTQYFGPGTRLLVL.

The sample holds a few counts of this clonotype. This chain joins TRBV27 and TRBJ1-1; the D gene is possibly TRBD1 (5 bases). CDR3 length equals 13 residues. Germline lookup yields CDR1 MNHEY and CDR2 SMNVEV (reference sequence). The V and J ends lost 4 bases and 3 bases respectively, with 9 bases between them. CDR3 in amino acids: CASSWGRHTEAFF. The DNA for the CDR3 is TGTGCCAGCAGTTGGGGGAGACACACTGAAGCTTTCTTT.

The rearrangement links TRBV6-4 to TRBJ2-2, with a tentative D call TRBD2 (5 bases). The V and J ends lost 8 bases and 1 base respectively, with 11 bases between them. This CDR3 has 14 residues. From germline, CDR1 is MRHNA and CDR2 SNTAGT. In DNA, the CDR3 is TGTGCCAGCCAACGGCGGGTGAACACCGGGGAGCTGTTTTTT. Amino acid sequence: CASQRRVNTGELFF.

This clonotype was seen repeatedly, ten times or more. The gene calls are TRBV7-3 and TRBJ1-1; D is ambiguous. The CDR3 spans 12 residues. Germline V gene data show CDR1 as SGHTA and CDR2 as FQGTGA. V was clipped by 5 bases and J by 7 bases, with 11 bases between them. CDR3 loop: CASSPRRDEAFF. In nucleotides, the CDR3 is TGTGCCAGCAGCCCCCGACGGGATGAAGCTTTCTTT.

V is TRBV6-1 and J is TRBJ2-6; possibly TRBD1 for D (5 bases). Trimming took off 0 bases at V and 7 bases at J, with 7 bases between the two ends. From germline, CDR1 is MNHNS and CDR2 SASEGT. This CDR3 region has 14 residues. The CDR3 here is CASSEARTANVLTF. As DNA, the CDR3 is TGTGCCAGCAGTGAAGCGAGGACAGCCAACGTCCTGACTTTC.

The rearrangement uses TRBV7-2 and TRBJ2-7, with D perhaps matching TRBD2 (6 bases). The V and J ends lost 5 bases and 7 bases respectively, with 18 bases between them. Germline V gene data show CDR1 as SGHTA and CDR2 as FQGNSA. This CDR3 contains 14 residues. CDR3 bases: TGTGCCAGCAGCCGCGGGGCAGGAGACAATGAGCAGTACTTC. Protein sequence: CASSRGAGDNEQYF.

In regard to this clonotype: One junction end does not reproduce the germline sequence, and a read error may be involved. The genes are TRBV7-2 and TRBJ2-2; TRBD2 is a possible D gene (6 bases). Per germline, CDR1 SGHTA and CDR2 FQGNSA. This CDR3 spans 14 amino acids. This CDR3 reads CASRPSRGYNEQFF. The CDR3 DNA sequence: TGTGCCAGCAGGCCTTCGCGGGGATACAATGAGCAGTTTTTT.

This clonotype was observed at least ten times. The rearrangement links TRBV14 to TRBJ1-1; D not resolved. The germline gives CDR1 SGHDN, CDR2 FVKESK. CDR3 size: 13 residues. Trimming stripped 5 bases from V and 4 bases from J, with 11 bases between. CDR3 in DNA: TGTGCCAGCAGCACCCGACTCGGCACTGAAGCTTTCTTT. This translates into CASSTRLGTEAFF.

This clonotype was observed once. The chain is built from TRBV7-2 and TRBJ2-5, with 8 nucleotides matching TRBD2. CDR3 size: 15 residues. J gave up 5 bases and V 2 bases, and 7 bases lay outside the gene matches. Germline CDR1 reads SGHTA; CDR2 reads FQGNSA. In DNA, the CDR3 is TGTACCAGCAGCTTATTTGCGGGGGGCGCGGAGACCCAGTACTTC. Protein product: CTSSLFAGGAETQYF.

In this sample, this clonotype turned up many times. CDR3 in amino acids: CASRRSGTGDYGYTF. CDR3 DNA sequence: TGTGCCAGCAGACGTTCCGGGACAGGAGACTATGGCTACACCTTC. This sequence joins TRBV2 and TRBJ1-2, with TRBD1 matching 8 bases. Germline lookup yields CDR1 SNHLY and CDR2 FYNNEI. The V segment lost 6 bases and the J segment 3 bases; nucleotides outside the gene matches: 9. This CDR3 contains 15 residues.

This clonotype was recorded at least ten times. CDR3 protein: CASSAGTSGTSYEQYF. In DNA, the CDR3 is TGTGCCAGCAGTGCCGGGACTAGCGGGACCTCCTACGAGCAGTACTTC. V is TRBV12-3 or TRBV12-4 and J is TRBJ2-7, with 13 bases matching TRBD2. The junction had 4 bases not matched to a gene; V was cut back by 5 bases and J by 0 bases. The CDR3 extends over 16 amino acids.

This clonotype was seen at least ten times. This chain joins TRBV7-2 and TRBJ1-5, with no clear D. V lost 1 base and J lost 0, with 4 bases in between. Germline CDR1 SGHTA, CDR2 FQGNSA. The CDR3 runs to 14 residues. The CDR3 region has the DNA TGTGCCAGCAGCTTAGGGGTTAGCAATCAGCCCCAGCATTTT. It is translated as CASSLGVSNQPQHF. Together with reference TRBV7-2 and TRBJ1-5, the CDR3 gives the full variable domain: GAGVSQSPSNKVTEKGKDVELRCDPISGHTALYWYRQSLGQGLEFLIYFQGNSAPDKSGLPSDRFSAERTGGSVSTLTIQRTQQEDSAVYLCASSLGVSNQPQHFGDGTRLSIL.

This clonotype is labeled as medium-sized. This chain joins TRBV6-4 and TRBJ2-2; 7 nucleotides agree with TRBD2. Per germline, CDR1 MRHNA and CDR2 SNTAGT. The CDR3 sequence is 13 residues long. J gave up 6 bases and V 2 bases, and 0 bases lay outside the gene matches. The CDR3 protein is CASSDGGAGELFF. The DNA of the CDR3 is TGTGCCAGCAGTGACGGGGGGGCCGGGGAGCTGTTTTTT.

This clonotype has only one observation. The chain combines TRBV7-2 with TRBJ2-5, with TRBD2 identical over 7 bases. The CDR3 is 14 amino acids. In germline, CDR1 is SGHTA, CDR2 FQGNSA. J gave up 5 bases and V 3 bases, and 6 bases lay outside the gene matches. CDR3 in DNA: TGTGCCAGCAGCTTGCTAGCGGCAAGGGAGACCCAGTACTTC. Its protein product is CASSLLAARETQYF.

The chain joins TRBV5-5 to TRBJ2-2, with 10 bases lining up with TRBD1. The CDR3 extends over 16 amino acids. Unmatched junction bases numbered 11, after V lost 7 bases and J lost 5 bases. Germline CDR1 SGHKS, CDR2 YYEKEE (reference sequence). The chain's CDR3 is CASRVRGQGRTGELFF. The CDR3, as DNA: TGTGCCAGCCGTGTGAGGGGACAGGGGAGAACCGGGGAGCTGTTTTTT.

This chain joins TRBV6-4 and TRBJ1-6, with D unclear. From germline, CDR1 is MRHNA and CDR2 SNTAGT. With 5 bases removed from V and 14 bases from J, the gap between germline ends came to 10 bases. The CDR3 contains 11 residues. This chain's CDR3 is CASSTSRTLHF. CDR3 bases: TGTGCCAGCAGTACGTCCCGAACCCTCCACTTT.